This T cell receptor beta chain appears in the sequencing data of a study of T cell responses to AZD1222 COVID-19 vaccine. Only in-frame clones appear in the TCRdb table, and some are missing; sequencing was by immunoSEQ multiplex PCR. Here the sample spans some 100,000 clones, approximately 90% being singletons. V dropped 6 bases and J dropped 5; count of bases not matched to a gene: 1. CDR3 length: 12 residues. Pooling was applied to second doses at about 4 or about 12 weeks. The sample here was peripheral blood, taken 28 days after the second AZD1222 dose. The sequence was collected from an adult who received the AZD1222 COVID-19 vaccine. The chain joins TRBV12-3 or TRBV12-4 to TRBJ1-2; 9 nucleotides agree with TRBD1. CDR3 nucleotides: TGTGCCAGCAGGGGACAGGGTTATGGCTACACCTTC. It yields the protein CASRGQGYGYTF.